This paragraph covers one T cell receptor (beta chain) sequence. This clonotype was detected a few times. This receptor's antigen is unknown. Base qualities are not provided; no much larger clone lies one nucleotide away. This sample is drawn from a study of T-cell memory formation after mild COVID-19 (dated by TCRdb to 2020 to 2023). Background for the entire study: TCR sequence clusters from the two donors were found to be largely donor specific. T-cell clones expanding and contracting after mild COVID-19 in a couple of donors were tracked by longitudinal TCRalpha and TCRbeta repertoire sequencing. The cohort comprised two young, previously healthy adult volunteers, one female and one male. What the research found in general, with its limitations: Some responding clones were detected in pre-infection memory, which suggested that pre-existing cross-reactive memory T cells had joined the SARS-CoV-2 response. Contracting CD4+ clones were found mainly in CM and EM memory subsets, while CD8+ clones were enriched in EMRA. Whether the second-wave clones peaking on day 37 were SARS-CoV-2 specific was not confirmed. Clones contracting from day 15 to 85 had balanced CD4/CD8 phenotypes, while a second wave expanding from day 15 to 37 was biased towards CD4+. The study included only a couple of mild cases, and larger cohorts that include severe cases with pre-infection samples were judged to be necessary.

Trimming removed 3 bases from V and 4 bases from J; the gene matches leave 11 bases unexplained. From cysteine to phenylalanine, the CDR3 is 17 amino acids long. Only the CDR3 region is kept as DNA, spanning 51 bases read in frame from base 1. The germline V gene sets CDR1 to SGHRS and CDR2 to YFSETQ. PBMCs were isolated by Ficoll-Paque density gradient centrifugation. TCRdb shows the sequencer as Illumina NovaSeq 6000. cDNA libraries for TCRalpha and TCRbeta were prepared by 5'RACE using constant-segment primers, with sample barcodes and unique molecular identifiers added. Trizol reagent was used to extract RNA from every sample. Library amplification was performed in two PCR steps, and a second sample barcode and Illumina TruSeq adapters were introduced in the second step. Libraries were sequenced on an Illumina NovaSeq with 2 x 150 bp paired-end reads. Concerning the study's data processing: Demultiplexing of reads and collapsing into UMI-guided consensus sequences were performed with migec v1.2.7. With mixcr v2.1.11, UMI consensuses were aligned to TRA and TRB V and J templates and assembled into clonotypes. Clonotypes were classified as expanded or contracted when called significant by both edgeR and NoisET, with noise models trained on biological replicates. For edgeR calls, the thresholds were a false discovery rate-adjusted p below 0.01 and a log2 fold-change of 1. As an exploratory analysis of dynamics, max-normalized trajectories of the 1000 most abundant clonotypes were examined with PCA combined with hierarchical clustering. Separately sequenced CD4+ and CD8+ repertoires were used to assign the CD4 or CD8 phenotype of responding clones. TCRdb reprocessing: public reads trimmed at Q25 with fastp, clones called with MiXCR, in-frame beta chains kept. Each CDR3 protein appears once, grouped with its most common genes and DNA. These V and J calls rely on TCRdb rather than the paper's analysis. The sample yields around 530,000 distinct CDR3 sequences; 20% to 25% were counted once. The ten largest account for around 9.2% of the sample.

This TCR came from an adult woman who had mild COVID-19 (a few samples of this study predate the infection). The sample titles of this study are shuffled in the database, so cell type and time point are left out; the donor was told from shared clones. The V and J genes are TRBV5-1 and TRBJ2-2; 8 junctional bases match TRBD2. The sequenced sample consisted of PBMCs or a T cell subset sorted from them (not recorded which). The CDR3 region has the sequence CASSYLAGQEGTGELFF. The DNA sequence is given as TGCGCCAGCAGCTACCTAGCGGGCCAGGAGGGCACCGGGGAGCTGTTTTTT.